Presented here are 32 T cell receptor beta chains from one specimen sequenced in a study of vaccination and CD4 T cells after COVID-19. TCRdb analysed the PCR reads with MiXCR anew, one entry per CDR3 protein. The sample consists of about 36,000 distinct CDR3 sequences, more than 30% of them appearing once. Described time point: late sampling 161 to 241 days after vaccination in a few convalescent patients. Sequenced here: CD4+ T cells from blood, sampled about 7 months after SARS-CoV-2 vaccination. The source of these receptors is a human donor who had recovered from COVID-19.

Points on this clonotype: Since no conserved phenylalanine or tryptophan closes the CDR3, a read error is the likely cause. The gene calls are TRBV7-6 and TRBJ2-3; D is possibly TRBD1 (6 bases). The CDR3 spans 16 residues. V dropped 4 bases and J dropped 2 bases, with 16 bases sitting between them. Germline CDR1 is SGHVS and CDR2 is FNYEAQ. CDR3 region: CASSSRGTDDTDTQYL. DNA for the CDR3: TGTGCCAGCAGCTCCAGGGGTACGGATGACACAGATACGCAGTATCTT.

CDR3 in DNA: TGCAGTGCTAGAGATCCGGAGGCAGCTTCCTACGAGCAGTACTTC. Protein: CSARDPEAASYEQYF. V and J are TRBV20-1 and TRBJ2-7; tentatively, D is TRBD2 (5 bases). The V gene lost 0 bases and the J gene lost 1 base, with 13 bases spanning the gap. This CDR3 has 15 amino acids. The germline V gene has CDR1 DFQATT and CDR2 SNEGSKA (reference sequence).

This clonotype was counted at least ten times. The chain employs TRBV7-2 and TRBJ1-2, with D possibly being TRBD1 (5 bases). The V end lost 5 bases, the J end lost 2 bases, and 9 bases lay between the germline ends. From germline, CDR1 is SGHTA and CDR2 FQGNSA. This CDR3 contains 13 residues. CDR3 bases: TGTGCCAGCAGCCCAGAGGGGAACTATGGCTACACCTTC. This encodes CASSPEGNYGYTF.

The CDR3 is CASSTQRSGYEQYF. The CDR3 DNA is TGTGCCAGTAGCACACAGAGGTCAGGCTACGAGCAGTACTTC. V gene TRBV19 combines with J gene TRBJ2-7, with no clear D. V lost 6 bases, J lost 3 bases, and 15 bases lay in between. Per germline, CDR1 LNHDA and CDR2 SQIVND (reference sequence). The CDR3 runs 14 residues.

This clonotype occurred once. V usage is TRBV6-5 and J usage is TRBJ2-2; 9 positions agree with TRBD2. Germline loops: CDR1 MNHEY, CDR2 SVGAGI. The J segment lost 7 bases and the V segment lost 2 bases, leaving 8 bases of the junction unmatched. This CDR3 spans 16 amino acids. CDR3 sequence (DNA): TGTGCCAGCAGTTACAGTTCTAGCGGGATTGGCGGGGAGCTGTTTTTT. Residues: CASSYSSSGIGGELFF.

This sequence joins TRBV7-2 and TRBJ1-2, with no clear D. V lost 5 bases and J lost 9, with 22 bases in between. Germline CDR1 is SGHTA and CDR2 is FQGNSA. The CDR3 covers 15 residues. In DNA, the CDR3 is TGTGCCAGCAGCCCGACCCCCCAGGTCGTAGCGCGCTACACCTTC. Translation: CASSPTPQVVARYTF.

The chain links TRBV6-4 to TRBJ2-1; no definite D call. The CDR3 contains 15 residues. Germline V gene sequence: CDR1 MRHNA, CDR2 SNTAGT. V gave up 3 bases and J gave up 0 bases, with 9 bases separating them. The CDR3 protein is CASSEVADSYNEQFF. The CDR3 region has the DNA TGTGCCAGCAGTGAGGTGGCAGACTCCTACAATGAGCAGTTCTTC.

CDR3 in amino acids: CASRGGDYGYTF. The CDR3 bases are TGTGCCAGCCGAGGGGGGGACTATGGCTACACCTTC. This rearrangement joins TRBV6-1 to TRBJ1-2; D is possibly TRBD1 (6 bases). Germline lookup yields CDR1 MNHNS and CDR2 SASEGT. Trimming took off 8 bases at V and 3 bases at J, with 10 bases between the two ends. CDR3 length: 12 amino acids.

The V and J genes are TRBV6-1 and TRBJ2-1, with TRBD2 matching 11 bases. The length of the CDR3 is 17 residues. CDR1 is MNHNS, CDR2 SASEGT, per germline. Unmatched junction bases numbered 14, after V lost 7 bases and J lost 6 bases. The CDR3 DNA reads TGTGCCAGCATCCTACTAGCGGGAGATTTCTGGGCCAATGAGCAGTTCTTC. Translation gives CASILLAGDFWANEQFF.

In DNA form, the CDR3 reads TGTGCCAGCAGTAAGGCAGGGGGCAACTACGAGCAGTACTTC. Its translation: CASSKAGGNYEQYF. The chain carries TRBV25-1 and TRBJ2-7; TRBD1 agrees at 8 bases. Per germline, CDR1 MGHDK and CDR2 SYGVNS. Germline trimming cut 5 bases from V and 3 bases from J; bases unmatched to any gene: 6. This CDR3 comprises 14 residues.

This clonotype has just a few counts. The rearrangement joins TRBV20-1 to TRBJ2-1; unclear D gene. Germline CDR1 and CDR2: DFQATT and SNEGSKA (reference sequence). This CDR3 contains 16 residues. V lost 1 base to trimming and J lost 1 base, with 14 bases between them. CDR3 DNA sequence: TGCAGTGCTAGAGGCTCCCGAGGTGTATCCTACAATGAGCAGTTCTTC. As protein: CSARGSRGVSYNEQFF.

The chain has TRBV27 and TRBJ2-1; 12 nucleotides agree with TRBD2. Germline loops: CDR1 MNHEY, CDR2 SMNVEV (reference sequence). The trim removed 5 bases at V and 12 bases at J, leaving 8 bases unmatched. CDR3 size: 14 residues. CDR3: CASSLTSGSQGQFF. DNA for the CDR3: TGTGCCAGCAGTCTGACTAGCGGGAGTCAGGGGCAGTTCTTC.

The genes are TRBV19 and TRBJ2-5; D ambiguous. The CDR3 is 13 amino acids. The V end was cut by 5 bases, the J end by 3 bases, with 10 bases between. CDR1 is LNHDA, CDR2 SQIVND, per germline (reference sequence). CDR3 sequence reads: CASSYGREETQYF. CDR3 sequence (DNA): TGTGCCAGTAGTTACGGAAGGGAAGAGACCCAGTACTTC.

This chain joins TRBV7-3 and TRBJ2-2, with D perhaps matching TRBD2 (6 bases). V was cut by 5 bases and J by 1 base, with 11 bases left in between. This CDR3 region has 15 residues. From germline, CDR1 is SGHTA and CDR2 FQGTGA. The CDR3, as DNA: TGTGCCAGCAGCGAACGGGGAGGGAACACCGGGGAGCTGTTTTTT. Translation gives CASSERGGNTGELFF.

This clonotype was seen only a few times. The chain uses TRBV27 and TRBJ2-2, with a possible D match to TRBD2 (5 bases). V was trimmed by 5 bases and J by 4 bases, leaving 14 bases between them. Germline assignment: CDR1 MNHEY and CDR2 SMNVEV (reference sequence). The CDR3 consists of 15 residues. As DNA, the CDR3 is TGTGCCAGCAGTCCCTTCGTAGCGTCCACCGGGGAGCTGTTTTTT. Translating it yields CASSPFVASTGELFF.

The rearrangement joins TRBV10-1 to TRBJ2-3; D ambiguous. The CDR3 sequence is 14 residues long. Trimming shortened V by 7 bases and J by 0 bases, and 11 bases separated the two germline ends. From germline, CDR1 is WNHNN and CDR2 SYGVQD (reference sequence). Written as DNA, the CDR3 is TGCGCCAGCACGTCGGATACTAGCACAGATACGCAGTATTTT. Translation gives CASTSDTSTDTQYF.

The chain is built from TRBV5-1 and TRBJ2-3; tentative D call: TRBD1 (6 bases). Germline assignment: CDR1 SGHRS and CDR2 YFSETQ. The CDR3 is 17 residues long. The V and J ends lost 4 bases and 2 bases respectively, with 20 bases between them. Here the CDR3 DNA reads TGCGCCAGCAGCGTGGAAGTAGCAGGGGCCACCACAGATACGCAGTATTTT. Translation: CASSVEVAGATTDTQYF.

The rearrangement joins TRBV20-1 to TRBJ2-1, with TRBD2 matching 8 bases. This CDR3 comprises 17 residues. Per the germline V gene, CDR1 is DFQATT and CDR2 is SNEGSKA (reference sequence). The J segment lost 3 bases and the V segment lost 0 bases, leaving 10 bases of the junction unmatched. CDR3 coding DNA: TGCAGTGCTAGAGATACCGGGACTAGAGGACGCTACAATGAGCAGTTCTTC. Protein: CSARDTGTRGRYNEQFF.

The CDR3 sequence is CASSASQNNQPQHF. The CDR3 nucleotides are TGTGCCAGCAGTGCATCACAAAACAATCAGCCCCAGCATTTT. The genes are TRBV2 and TRBJ1-5; D is unclear. The germline gives CDR1 SNHLY, CDR2 FYNNEI. Trimming removed 4 bases from V and 3 bases from J, with 10 bases in between. The CDR3 consists of 14 residues.

This clonotype has only one observation. The rearrangement joins TRBV9 to TRBJ2-3, with 10 bases that match TRBD2. Looked up from germline, CDR1 is SGDLS and CDR2 is YYNGEE. The trim removed 0 bases at V and 1 base at J, leaving 8 bases unmatched. The CDR3 totals 18 residues. The CDR3: CASSVVPTGTSGTDTQYF. In nucleotides, the CDR3 is TGTGCCAGCAGCGTAGTACCGACCGGGACTAGCGGCACAGATACGCAGTATTTT.

This chain connects TRBV19 to TRBJ2-3; D gene uncertain. This CDR3 contains 14 residues. V gave up 5 bases and J gave up 6 bases, with 15 bases separating them. Germline lookup yields CDR1 LNHDA and CDR2 SQIVND (reference sequence). CDR3 loop: CASSEAAYGDTQYF. The CDR3 DNA reads as TGTGCCAGTAGTGAGGCTGCCTATGGGGATACGCAGTATTTT.

There are a few counts of this clonotype. This sequence joins TRBV6-2 or TRBV6-3 and TRBJ2-3; tentatively, D is TRBD2 (5 bases). Trimming took 5 bases from V and 7 from J, leaving 19 bases between them. Germline assignment: CDR1 MNHEY and CDR2 SVGEGT. CDR3 length: 15 residues. The CDR3 nucleotides are TGTGCCAGCAGTCACCACCCTCAACTAGGCCATACGCAGTATTTT. It encodes CASSHHPQLGHTQYF.

This clonotype came up many times. The gene calls are TRBV6-4 and TRBJ2-2, with D perhaps matching TRBD2 (5 bases). This CDR3 comprises 13 residues. Trimming left V 5 bases short and J 1 base short, with 5 bases between. Germline assignment: CDR1 MRHNA and CDR2 SNTAGT. CDR3: CASSSGNTGELFF. The CDR3 DNA sequence: TGTGCCAGCAGTAGCGGGAACACCGGGGAGCTGTTTTTT.

The chain recombines TRBV7-9 with TRBJ2-5; 8 bases fit TRBD2. Germline V gene lookup returns CDR1 SEHNR and CDR2 FQNEAQ (reference sequence). This CDR3 contains 14 residues. The V gene end was trimmed by 4 bases and the J gene end by 5 bases; junction bases not matched to a gene: 6. Written as DNA, the CDR3 is TGTGCCAGCAGCTCCCGGGAGGGCGGGGAGACCCAGTACTTC. This codes for CASSSREGGETQYF.

V usage is TRBV28 and J usage is TRBJ2-7; TRBD1 might be the D (5 bases). The CDR3 length is 13 residues. Looked up from germline, CDR1 is MDHEN and CDR2 is SYDVKM. With 6 bases removed from V and 5 bases from J, the gap between germline ends came to 14 bases. CDR3 in DNA: TGTGCCAGCAGCCAAGGGGCATATAACGAGCAGTACTTC. Its protein product is CASSQGAYNEQYF.

V is TRBV6-4 and J is TRBJ2-1; 12 nucleotides line up with TRBD2. V lost 4 bases to trimming and J lost 7 bases; unmatched junction nucleotides: 2. This CDR3 spans 14 amino acids. Germline CDR1 reads MRHNA; CDR2 reads SNTAGT. In DNA, the CDR3 is TGTGCCAGCAGTGCCGGGACTAGCGGGAATGAGCAGTTCTTC. Encoded protein: CASSAGTSGNEQFF.

The chain uses TRBV5-1 and TRBJ2-7; D call uncertain. The CDR3 is 11 amino acids. V lost 3 bases and J lost 3, with 4 bases in between. The germline gives CDR1 SGHRS, CDR2 YFSETQ. CDR3 DNA: TGCGCCAGCAGCTCTGACTACGAGCAGTACTTC. This translates into CASSSDYEQYF. The variable domain in full, with the rest retrieved from reference TRBV5-1 and TRBJ2-7, is KAGVTQTPRYLIKTRGQQVTLSCSPISGHRSVSWYQQTPGQGLQFLFEYFSETQRNKGNFPGRFSGRQFSNSRSEMNVSTLELGDSALYLCASSSDYEQYFGPGTRLTVT.

The V gene is TRBV6-5, the J gene TRBJ2-2; D may be TRBD2 (5 bases). CDR1 is MNHEY and CDR2 is SVGAGI in the germline V gene. The germline V and J ends were trimmed by 4 bases and 6 bases, with 9 bases remaining between them. There are 13 residues in the CDR3. CDR3 in amino acids: CASSWRRPGELFF. CDR3 in DNA: TGTGCCAGCAGTTGGAGGAGACCCGGGGAGCTGTTTTTT.

By frequency in the sample, this clonotype is medium-sized (0.01 to 0.1%). This chain joins TRBV7-9 and TRBJ2-5; possible D gene TRBD2, 5 bases. The V gene's germline CDR1 is SEHNR and CDR2 FQNEAQ (reference sequence). Trimming stripped 0 bases from V and 7 bases from J, with 12 bases between. This CDR3 contains 14 residues. CDR3 nucleotide sequence: TGTGCCAGCAGCTTAGCATCCAGCGGAGCGACCCAGTACTTC. Translating gives CASSLASSGATQYF.

This chain connects TRBV28 to TRBJ2-7, with D tentatively TRBD1 or TRBD2 (6 bases each). V dropped 2 bases and J dropped 11 bases, with 16 bases sitting between them. The CDR3 contains 13 residues. From germline, CDR1 is MDHEN and CDR2 SYDVKM. CDR3 loop: CASSLIGGGGKYF. CDR3 DNA: TGTGCCAGCAGTTTAATTGGAGGGGGAGGAAAGTACTTC.

The rearrangement links TRBV6-1 to TRBJ2-7, with a tentative D call TRBD1 (6 bases). CDR1 is MNHNS and CDR2 is SASEGT in the germline V gene. The V gene lost 8 bases and the J gene lost 2 bases, with 16 bases spanning the gap. The CDR3 has 14 residues. The CDR3 DNA reads TGTGCCAGCGGTAGGGGGAACGGCCCCTACGAGCAGTACTTC. It translates to CASGRGNGPYEQYF.

The chain employs TRBV12-3 or TRBV12-4 and TRBJ1-5; tentative D call: TRBD1 (5 bases). This CDR3 comprises 14 residues. V lost 7 bases and J lost 2, with 12 bases in between. For the CDR3, the DNA is TGTGCCAGCACTGGGGGACGGCGCAATCAGCCCCAGCATTTT. It translates to CASTGGRRNQPQHF.